The rows below give T cell receptor beta chains drawn from one sample of a study of blood T cell repertoires in COVID-19. TCRdb's table, derived via immunoSEQ multiplex PCR, lists solely in-frame clones and lacks some. The sample has tens of thousands of clones, about four fifths seen once. What was sequenced was peripheral blood. These receptors came from a woman aged 55-69 years with acute or convalescent COVID-19. Each CDR3 is given with its conserved first and last residue. Each record gives: J gene, V gene, CDR3 protein.

TRBJ2-3,TRBV7-2,CASSLVTSGASTDTQYF
TRBJ1-2,TRBV27,CASSSTGGRSRVYGYTF
TRBJ1-1,TRBV5-6,CASSFTGLWNTEAFF
TRBJ1-1,TRBV11-2,CASSLAFGGKAFF
TRBJ2-7,TRBV10-3,CAITSGQGREQYF
TRBJ2-1,TRBV6-5,CASSFGGAVYNEQFF
TRBJ1-1,TRBV9,CASSVVTGGRSDTEAFF
TRBJ1-2,TRBV7-2,CASSRLGTGVSGYTF
TRBJ1-2,TRBV3-1/TRBV3-2,CASSQGSRVGYTF
TRBJ2-1,TRBV6-4,CASSDSKRLDEQFF
TRBJ1-2,TRBV13,CASSSDRANYGYTF
TRBJ1-2,TRBV5-1,CASSLNRDRNF
TRBJ2-2,TRBV30,CAWSSGTGELFF
TRBJ1-1,TRBV7-3,CASSLYRDTEAFF
TRBJ1-1,TRBV5-1,CASSFEFGNTEAFF
TRBJ2-1,TRBV11-2,CASSADRSEQFF
TRBJ2-4,TRBV6-5,CASSRDRSLKNIQYF
TRBJ2-1,TRBV6-2/TRBV6-3,CASSRASGGGNEQFF
TRBJ1-1,TRBV19,CASSPGRANTEAFF
TRBJ1-3,TRBV5-1,CASSLGAMGSGNTIYF